What follows are 24 T cell receptor beta chains derived from one specimen sequenced in a study of blood T cells in healthy people across ages. The second PCR ran about 6 to 11 cycles with a sample-barcoded 5' primer and J-beta primers. TCRdb re-called the 5' RACE reads through MiXCR, storing one row per CDR3 protein. The sample has about 680,000 distinct CDR3 sequences, approximately 49% seen once. The sequenced sample consisted of blood. These TCRs come from a woman aged 55-70 years in good health.

V and J are TRBV7-2 and TRBJ2-7; 13 bases agree with TRBD2. The germline CDR1 and CDR2 sequences are SGHTA and FQGNSA. V lost 4 bases and J lost 2; bases outside the gene matches: 2. The CDR3 spans 15 residues. The CDR3 nucleotides read TGTGCCAGCAGCTCGACTAGCGGGGGGCCCTACGAGCAGTACTTC. Amino acids: CASSSTSGGPYEQYF.

The rearrangement joins TRBV5-6 to TRBJ2-7, with D perhaps matching TRBD1 (6 bases). Trimming stripped 0 bases from V and 0 bases from J, with 10 bases between. This CDR3 has 15 residues. Germline assignment: CDR1 SGHDT and CDR2 YYEEEE. The DNA of the CDR3 is TGTGCCAGCAGCTTGGCGACAGGTTTCTCCTACGAGCAGTACTTC. Translating it yields CASSLATGFSYEQYF.

The V gene is TRBV7-2, the J gene TRBJ1-3; D gene uncertain. The CDR3 sequence is 14 residues long. With 1 base removed from V and 1 base from J, the gap between germline ends came to 5 bases. Germline V lookup: CDR1 SGHTA, CDR2 FQGNSA. Written as DNA, the CDR3 is TGTGCCAGCAGCTTAGATGGGTCTGGAAACACCATATATTTT. Residues: CASSLDGSGNTIYF.

CDR3 in DNA: TGTGCCAGCAGTCCCAGGGGGGGAGTAACTTTCTTT. It specifies CASSPRGGVTFF. This rearrangement joins TRBV14 to TRBJ1-1; 7 bases match TRBD1. The J segment lost 12 bases and the V segment lost 6 bases, leaving 10 bases of the junction unmatched. There are 12 residues in the CDR3. Germline V CDR1 and CDR2: SGHDN, FVKESK. The full variable domain, its missing parts supplied by reference TRBV14 and TRBJ1-1, is EAGVTQFPSHSVIEKGQTVTLRCDPISGHDNLYWYRRVMGKEIKFLLHFVKESKQDESGMPNNRFLAERTGGTYSTLKVQPAELEDSGVYFCASSPRGGVTFFGQGTRLTVV.

The chain joins TRBV3-1 to TRBJ2-4; unclear D gene. V gave up 5 bases and J gave up 5 bases, with 4 bases separating them. The CDR3 length is 11 residues. Germline CDR1 reads LGHDT; CDR2 reads YNNKEL (reference sequence). For the CDR3, the DNA is TGTGCCAGCAGCGAGCAAAACATTCAGTACTTC. This encodes CASSEQNIQYF.

The rearrangement joins TRBV29-1 to TRBJ2-7; possible D gene TRBD1, 6 bases. Germline loops: CDR1 SQVTM, CDR2 ANQGSEA. The CDR3 contains 12 residues. V was trimmed by 7 bases and J by 5 bases, leaving 15 bases between them. The CDR3: CSAIQGNHEQYF. The CDR3, as DNA: TGCAGCGCAATACAGGGAAACCACGAGCAGTACTTC.

J is TRBJ2-1 and V is TRBV14; 7 bases align to TRBD1. CDR1 is SGHDN, CDR2 FVKESK, per germline. There are 14 residues in the CDR3. Trimming cost V 3 bases and J 6 bases; bases outside gene matches: 5. This CDR3 is CASSQTGSFNEQFF. CDR3 coding DNA: TGTGCCAGCAGCCAGACAGGGAGTTTCAATGAGCAGTTCTTC.

This clonotype has just one count. The J gene is TRBJ1-1, the V gene TRBV7-3; D is undetermined. V dropped 6 bases and J dropped 1 base, with 15 bases sitting between them. The germline V gene has CDR1 SGHTA and CDR2 FQGTGA. The length of the CDR3 is 15 residues. This CDR3 reads CASSAKTNRNTEAFF. DNA for the CDR3: TGTGCCAGCAGTGCGAAGACAAATCGGAACACTGAAGCTTTCTTT.

This chain uses TRBV10-1 with TRBJ1-6; D perhaps matches TRBD1 (6 bases). Deletions cut 7 bases from V and 8 bases from J, with 18 bases between. Looked up from germline, CDR1 is WNHNN and CDR2 is SYGVQD (reference sequence). The length of the CDR3 is 15 residues. The CDR3 loop reads CASIPPGTIDSPLHF. The CDR3 region has the DNA TGCGCCAGCATTCCACCCGGGACAATCGATTCACCCCTCCACTTT.

The table lists this clonotype with a count of one. The chain is built from TRBV7-2 and TRBJ1-4; 7 bases line up with TRBD1. The CDR3 consists of 15 residues. Germline values: CDR1 SGHTA, CDR2 FQGNSA. The ends lost 5 bases at V and 7 bases at J; junction bases unmatched: 10. CDR3 coding DNA: TGTGCCAGCAGCCCCAACAGGGGTTCCGGTGAAAAACTGTTTTTT. The encoded protein is CASSPNRGSGEKLFF.

The count of this clonotype is one. This sequence joins TRBV9 and TRBJ2-5; the match to TRBD2 covers 8 bases. Germline V gene data show CDR1 as SGDLS and CDR2 as YYNGEE. There are 17 residues in the CDR3. Unmatched junction bases numbered 21, after V lost 3 bases and J lost 11 bases. The CDR3 reads CASSALSQSGSRNEQYF. CDR3 nucleotides: TGTGCCAGCAGCGCCCTATCCCAGAGCGGGAGTCGCAATGAGCAGTACTTC.

With respect to this clonotype: Lacking the conserved final phenylalanine or tryptophan, this CDR3 likely reflects a read error. This rearrangement joins TRBV4-3 to TRBJ2-5; no reliable D call. The better agreement between TRBJ2-7 and the DNA end casts doubt on the J call. The CDR3 runs 15 residues. CDR1 and CDR2 from the germline V gene are LGHNA and YSLEER. The CDR3 sequence is CASSQALVGRYEQYL. The DNA of the CDR3 is TGCGCCAGCAGCCAGGCTCTAGTCGGGCGTTACGAGCAGTACCTC.

The V gene is TRBV24-1, the J gene TRBJ2-1, with TRBD1 identical over 11 bases. This CDR3 has 14 residues. V lost 5 bases, J lost 10 bases, and 6 bases stayed unmatched. Germline V gene sequence: CDR1 KGHDR, CDR2 SFDVKD. The CDR3, as DNA: TGTGCCACCAGTGGCGGACAGGGGGCCCGAGAGCAGTTCTTC. Protein: CATSGGQGAREQFF.

The chain combines TRBV20-1 with TRBJ2-7; D is tentatively TRBD1 or TRBD2 (5 bases each). The DNA end is a closer match to TRBJ2-5, so the J assignment may be wrong. The CDR3 runs 14 residues. Germline loops: CDR1 DFQATT, CDR2 SNEGSKA (reference sequence). CDR3 sequence (DNA): TGCAGTGCTAGAGAGGGGACGTTGCAAGAGACCCAGTACTTC. It translates to CSAREGTLQETQYF.

V usage is TRBV10-3 and J usage is TRBJ2-1; 8 positions match TRBD2. Trimming cost V 9 bases and J 3 bases; bases outside gene matches: 10. Germline assignment: CDR1 ENHRY and CDR2 SYGVKD. This CDR3 region has 15 residues. The CDR3 sequence is CAIGEGLGDYNEQFF. The CDR3 DNA sequence: TGTGCCATTGGGGAGGGACTAGGAGACTACAATGAGCAGTTCTTC.

The table lists this clonotype with a few counts. The V call is TRBV6-2 or TRBV6-3, the J call TRBJ2-7, with D perhaps TRBD1 (5 bases). The CDR3 has 16 amino acids. V was pared by 6 bases and J by 0 bases, with 18 bases between. Germline V gene lookup returns CDR1 MNHEY and CDR2 SVGEGT. In nucleotides, the CDR3 is TGTGCCAGCAGACCTCTAGACAGACCTAACTCCTACGAGCAGTACTTC. Translated, it gives CASRPLDRPNSYEQYF.

CDR3 sequence reads: CASSERGGYGYTF. CDR3 in DNA: TGTGCCAGCAGTGAGAGGGGTGGCTATGGCTACACCTTC. This rearrangement joins TRBV6-1 to TRBJ1-2; the D gene is possibly TRBD1 (5 bases). CDR1 and CDR2 from the germline V gene are MNHNS and SASEGT. This CDR3 spans 13 amino acids. V was clipped by 3 bases and J by 4 bases, with 9 bases between them.

The chain has TRBV24-1 and TRBJ2-5; 9 bases are shared with TRBD2. There are 14 residues in the CDR3. J lost 11 bases, V lost 8 bases, and 14 bases had no gene match. Germline values: CDR1 KGHDR, CDR2 SFDVKD. DNA for the CDR3: TGTGCCACCATGGCTAGCGGGAACTACAATGAGCAGTACTTC. Translated, it gives CATMASGNYNEQYF.

This chain uses TRBV3-1 with TRBJ2-2; 13 bases line up with TRBD2. The CDR3 contains 15 residues. The J segment lost 5 bases and the V segment lost 3 bases, leaving 0 bases of the junction unmatched. CDR1 is LGHDT, CDR2 YNNKEL, per germline (reference sequence). CDR3 DNA: TGTGCCAGCAGCCAGGGACTAGCGGGAACCGGGGAGCTGTTTTTT. As protein: CASSQGLAGTGELFF.

This chain uses TRBV6-2 or TRBV6-3 with TRBJ1-2, with 8 bases that match TRBD1. After removal of 6 bases from V and 3 bases from J, the junction contained 9 bases not matched to a gene. The CDR3 sequence is 15 residues long. Germline CDR1 is MNHEY and CDR2 is SVGEGT. This CDR3 reads CASRGLAGGYYGYTF. CDR3 nucleotides: TGTGCCAGCAGAGGACTTGCAGGGGGCTACTATGGCTACACCTTC.

The rearrangement uses TRBV3-1 and TRBJ2-1; 14 bases fit TRBD2. The CDR3 has 16 residues. Germline V CDR1 and CDR2: LGHDT, YNNKEL (reference sequence). With V trimmed by 1 base and J by 9 bases, 5 bases remained unmatched. CDR3 sequence: CASSQAGTSGSVEQFF. The CDR3 DNA reads TGTGCCAGCAGCCAAGCCGGGACTAGCGGGAGCGTTGAGCAGTTCTTC.

This clonotype was picked up a small number of times. V usage is TRBV29-1 and J usage is TRBJ2-3; 8 nucleotides match TRBD2. CDR1 is SQVTM, CDR2 ANQGSEA, per germline. The CDR3 loop spans 16 amino acids. CDR3 protein: CSGGRSAGVATDTQYF. Written as DNA, the CDR3 is TGCTCGGGGGGACGGTCAGCGGGAGTGGCGACAGATACGCAGTATTTT.

This clonotype turned up a few times. This chain connects TRBV20-1 to TRBJ2-7; the D call may be TRBD1 or TRBD2 (5 bases each). The CDR3 has 13 amino acids. V lost 4 bases and J lost 0, with 10 bases in between. Germline V lookup: CDR1 DFQATT, CDR2 SNEGSKA (reference sequence). Here the CDR3 DNA reads TGCAGTGCTACCGGGGACGTCTCCTACGAGCAGTACTTC. This gives the protein CSATGDVSYEQYF.

CDR3 sequence (DNA): TGTGCCAGCAGCGTCGCGGGATGCGGCTACACCTTC. This translates into CASSVAGCGYTF. This sequence joins TRBV28 and TRBJ1-2; D gene uncertain. V dropped 6 bases and J dropped 8 bases, with 13 bases sitting between them. In germline, CDR1 is MDHEN, CDR2 SYDVKM. The CDR3 is 12 residues long.